A selection of T cell receptor beta chains follows, all from one sample in a study of blood T cell repertoires in COVID-19. Assay used: immunoSEQ multiplex PCR; TCRdb lists only in-frame clones, some missing. The table shows approximately 260,000 clones, with approximately 84% occurring only once. Sequencing was done on a sample of peripheral blood. The origin of the receptors is a human donor in a cohort sampled during active COVID-19. CDR3s include the opening cysteine and the closing phenylalanine or tryptophan. D genes are given only for firm matches. The size field is filled for only some rows; it gives once, few, many or a size class.

TRBV11-2	once	TRBD2	TRBJ2-5	CASSLGLAGSKETQYF	TGTGCCAGCAGCTTAGGGCTAGCGGGATCAAAAGAGACCCAGTACTTC
TRBV6-2/TRBV6-3	-	-	TRBJ1-4	CASSPTLGGKLFF	TGTGCCAGCAGCCCAACCTTGGGGGGAAAACTGTTTTTT
TRBV7-6	once	TRBD2	TRBJ2-7	CASSRTSGSSYEQYF	TGTGCCAGCAGCCGGACTAGCGGGAGCTCCTACGAGCAGTACTTC
TRBV5-1	-	-	TRBJ1-1	CASSSAVMNTEAFF	TGCGCCAGCAGCTCCGCAGTGATGAACACTGAAGCTTTCTTT
TRBV28	-	-	TRBJ2-1	CASNLWGELNEQFF	TGTGCCAGCAACTTGTGGGGAGAGCTCAATGAGCAGTTCTTC
TRBV5-1	-	TRBD2	TRBJ2-5	CASGIAGGQETQYF	TGCGCCAGCGGGATAGCGGGGGGTCAAGAGACCCAGTACTTC
TRBV3-1/TRBV3-2	-	-	TRBJ2-3	CASSQDTGADTQYF	TGTGCCAGCAGCCAAGATACCGGGGCAGATACGCAGTATTTT
TRBV3-1/TRBV3-2	few	TRBD2	TRBJ2-3	CASSQGPGGADTQYF	TGTGCCAGCAGCCAAGGCCCGGGGGGAGCAGATACGCAGTATTTT
TRBV3-1/TRBV3-2	-	TRBD2	TRBJ2-5	CASSQDYEGGAPSQETQYF	TGTGCCAGCAGCCAAGATTACGAGGGAGGGGCCCCGTCGCAAGAGACCCAGTACTTC
TRBV6-5	-	-	TRBJ1-2	CASSSDTIYGYTF	TGTGCCAGCAGTTCGGACACAATCTATGGCTACACCTTC
TRBV19	-	TRBD1	TRBJ2-1	CASSLGTDNEQFF	TGTGCCAGTAGTTTAGGGACAGACAATGAGCAGTTCTTC
TRBV5-4	-	TRBD1	TRBJ2-6	CASSLDVARTGYPGANVLTF	TGTGCCAGCAGCTTGGACGTAGCTCGGACAGGGTACCCTGGGGCCAACGTCCTGACTTTC
TRBV29-1	-	-	TRBJ2-1	CSVRGQGGNEQFF	TGCAGCGTTCGAGGGCAGGGAGGCAATGAGCAGTTCTTC
TRBV7-9	-	-	TRBJ2-2	CASDDVLGLGELFF	TGTGCCAGCGACGACGTGTTAGGACTCGGGGAGCTGTTTTTT
TRBV6-5	-	-	TRBJ1-1	CASRTLSRDTEAFF	TGTGCCAGCCGCACCCTGTCCAGGGACACTGAAGCTTTCTTT
TRBV6-2/TRBV6-3	-	-	TRBJ1-6	CASSYRGSGSYSPLHF	TGTGCCAGCAGTTACCGGGGGTCAGGGTCTTACTCACCCCTCCACTTT
TRBV21-1	-	-	TRBJ2-7	CASSMRKGFPYEQYF	TGTGCCAGCAGCATGAGGAAGGGGTTTCCCTACGAGCAGTACTTC
TRBV27	-	-	TRBJ1-5	CASSRTVLFNQPQHF	TGTGCCAGCAGTCGGACAGTCCTATTCAATCAGCCCCAGCATTTT